This TCR beta chain was identified in a study of shared clonotypes between healthy human individuals. This CDR3 spans 15 amino acids. Germline CDR1 SGHVS, CDR2 FQNEAQ. Between the trimmed V and J ends, which lost 2 bases and 0 bases, there was a span of 10 bases. The authors split each subset's genomic DNA evenly across several immunoSEQ plates. The repertoire was sequenced with immunoSEQ multiplex PCR; TCRdb's copy has only in-frame clones and lacks some. The sample yields 2 million to 2.5 million clones, just over 90% seen once. Whole-study results and caveats: It was the non-shared clonotypes that had lower generation probabilities than clonotypes shared by all four donors. Several donors held about 5.1% of naive CD4 clonotypes in common.

Selected positively for CCR7 and CD45RO-negative, naive CD8 cells excluded terminally differentiated effector memory CD45RA+ cells. Recent vaccinations or acute infections were absent in the healthy HIV-negative adult donors. About this clone: Antigen specificity is unknown.

Sequencing was performed on naive CD8+ T cells from PBMCs. This receptor was obtained from a man in his late teens or twenties in good health. Some clones in this sample may be carry-over from other donors' samples. V is TRBV7-8 and J is TRBJ1-1; D is undetermined. CDR3 amino acids: CASSLSRQLNTEAFF. The CDR3 DNA is TGTGCCAGCAGCTTAAGTCGACAATTGAACACTGAAGCTTTCTTT.